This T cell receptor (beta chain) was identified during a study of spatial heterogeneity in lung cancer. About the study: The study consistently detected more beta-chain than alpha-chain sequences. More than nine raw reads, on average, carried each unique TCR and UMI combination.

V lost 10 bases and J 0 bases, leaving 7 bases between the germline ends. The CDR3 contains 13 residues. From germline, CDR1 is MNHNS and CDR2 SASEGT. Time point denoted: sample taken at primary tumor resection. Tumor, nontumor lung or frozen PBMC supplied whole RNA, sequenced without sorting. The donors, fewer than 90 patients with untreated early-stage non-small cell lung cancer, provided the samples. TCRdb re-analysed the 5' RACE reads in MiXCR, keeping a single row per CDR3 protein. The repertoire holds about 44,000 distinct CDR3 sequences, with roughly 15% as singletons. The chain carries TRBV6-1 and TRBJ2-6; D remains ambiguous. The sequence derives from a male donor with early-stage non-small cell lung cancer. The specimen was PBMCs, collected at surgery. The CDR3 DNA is TGTGCCACTGACAACTCTGGGGCCAACGTCCTGACTTTC. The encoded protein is CATDNSGANVLTF.